The 5 T cell receptor beta chains reported below all come from one sample, sequenced in a study of technical replicates of blood from a few donors. Clones were read by immunoSEQ multiplex PCR, and TCRdb kept only the in-frame ones, dropping some. The sample records 60,000 to 80,000 clones, around nine tenths being singletons. Sequenced sample: T cells isolated from PBMCs. Receptors originate from a human donor in good health.

The V gene is TRBV27, the J gene TRBJ1-5; D possibly corresponds to TRBD1 (5 bases). Trimming removed 8 bases from V and 0 bases from J, with 14 bases in between. The V gene's germline CDR1 is MNHEY and CDR2 SMNVEV (reference sequence). The CDR3 consists of 15 residues. For the CDR3, the DNA is TGTGCCAGCGGAAGGACATTCAATAGCAATCAGCCCCAGCATTTT. It yields the protein CASGRTFNSNQPQHF.

CDR3 in amino acids: CASSFRTGEAYNEQFF. The DNA for the CDR3 is TGTGCCAGCAGCTTCAGGACAGGGGAAGCCTACAATGAGCAGTTCTTC. V and J are TRBV7-8 and TRBJ2-1; 9 positions agree with TRBD1. Germline V gene sequence: CDR1 SGHVS, CDR2 FQNEAQ. V trimming: 3 bases; J trimming: 2 bases; junction bases outside the gene matches: 5. The CDR3 totals 16 residues.

The gene calls are TRBV5-6 and TRBJ1-1; no reliable D call. The CDR3 spans 15 residues. Per the germline V gene, CDR1 is SGHDT and CDR2 is YYEEEE. V lost 0 bases to trimming and J lost 1 base, with 10 bases between them. The DNA of the CDR3 is TGTGCCAGCAGCTTGGGGGGTCGGGAGAACACTGAAGCTTTCTTT. Its translation is CASSLGGRENTEAFF.

V and J are TRBV7-6 and TRBJ2-1; no clear D. This CDR3 is 18 amino acids long. Germline values: CDR1 SGHVS, CDR2 FNYEAQ. The germline V and J ends were trimmed by 0 bases and 0 bases, with 15 bases remaining between them. The CDR3 coding sequence is TGTGCCAGCAGCTTAGCGTTGGGCTACCACAGCTCCTACAATGAGCAGTTCTTC. Its translation is CASSLALGYHSSYNEQFF. The variable domain in full, completed from reference TRBV7-6 and TRBJ2-1, reads GAGVSQSPRYKVTKRGQDVALRCDPISGHVSLYWYRQALGQGPEFLTYFNYEAQQDKSGLPNDRFSAERPEGSISTLTIQRTEQRDSAMYRCASSLALGYHSSYNEQFFGPGTRLTVL.

V and J are TRBV2 and TRBJ2-6, with a possible D match to TRBD2 (6 bases). CDR1 is SNHLY and CDR2 is FYNNEI in the germline V gene. The V gene lost 4 bases and the J gene lost 1 base, with 26 bases spanning the gap. This CDR3 contains 21 residues. The CDR3 DNA follows: TGTGCCAGCAGTGGGAGGGGACGGAGTGGGCCCCACAATTCTGGGGCCAACGTCCTGACTTTC. Translating gives CASSGRGRSGPHNSGANVLTF.